These 22 T cell receptor beta chains came from one sample sequenced in a study of T cell responses to AZD1222 COVID-19 vaccine. Repertoires were generated with immunoSEQ multiplex PCR, while TCRdb's copy carries only in-frame clones and drops some. Seen here are some 47,000 clones, 65% to 85% observed once, and the top ten hold approximately 52%. The sequencing used peripheral blood, collected on day 0 of AZD1222 vaccination. Source of these receptors: an adult in good health.

This clone is a singleton in its sample. The chain uses TRBV7-3 and TRBJ1-2, with 9 positions matching TRBD1. Germline trimming cut 0 bases from V and 5 bases from J; bases unmatched to any gene: 1. This CDR3 is built from 14 residues. The germline V gene has CDR1 SGHTA and CDR2 FQGTGA. In DNA form, the CDR3 reads TGTGCCAGCAGCTTAACCGGGACAGGGTATGGCTACACCTTC. Translating it yields CASSLTGTGYGYTF.

In its sample, this clone was seen once. V gene TRBV28 combines with J gene TRBJ2-7; no definite D call. Trimming took 10 bases from V and 3 from J, leaving 10 bases between them. Per the germline V gene, CDR1 is MDHEN and CDR2 is SYDVKM. This CDR3 has 11 amino acids. The CDR3 DNA sequence: TGTGCCACCCTTTTTTACTACGAGCAGTACTTC. This encodes CATLFYYEQYF.

This clone occurred a few times. The chain has TRBV10-3 and TRBJ1-3, with TRBD1 as a possible D gene (6 bases). CDR3 length equals 13 residues. Deletions cut 7 bases from V and 7 bases from J, with 14 bases between. CDR1 and CDR2 from the germline V gene are ENHRY and SYGVKD. CDR3 protein: CAIKGTKGNTIYF. In DNA, the CDR3 is TGTGCCATCAAAGGGACAAAGGGGAACACCATATATTTT.

The rearrangement joins TRBV5-4 to TRBJ2-2, with 11 bases lining up with TRBD2. V lost 1 base to trimming and J lost 6 bases; unmatched junction nucleotides: 2. From germline, CDR1 is SGHNT and CDR2 YYREEE (reference sequence). This CDR3 has 15 residues. The CDR3 bases are TGTGCCAGCAGCTTGAAACTAGCGGGAGCCGGGGAGCTGTTTTTT. Translated, it gives CASSLKLAGAGELFF.

The chain combines TRBV14 with TRBJ1-2; D possibly corresponds to TRBD1 (5 bases). The CDR3 contains 14 residues. Germline-derived CDR1 and CDR2 are SGHDN and FVKESK. V gave up 2 bases and J gave up 0 bases, with 7 bases separating them. This CDR3 reads CASSQQGANYGYTF. The CDR3, as DNA: TGTGCCAGCAGCCAACAGGGAGCTAACTATGGCTACACCTTC.

This clone was recorded a few times. The V call is TRBV27, the J call TRBJ1-4, with 8 bases matching TRBD1. The CDR3 contains 15 residues. V lost 4 bases, J lost 10 bases, and 11 bases stayed unmatched. The germline V gene has CDR1 MNHEY and CDR2 SMNVEV (reference sequence). The CDR3 sequence: CASSSPGTGFGKLFF. DNA for the CDR3: TGTGCCAGCAGTTCTCCCGGGACAGGCTTCGGAAAACTGTTTTTT.

This chain links TRBV3-1 (or the pseudogene TRBV3-2) with TRBJ2-3; D is ambiguous. Germline values: CDR1 LGHDT, CDR2 YNNKEL (reference sequence). With 2 bases removed from V and 4 bases from J, the gap between germline ends came to 4 bases. The CDR3 covers 12 residues. For the CDR3, the DNA is TGTGCCAGCAGCCAATCCCCAGATACGCAGTATTTT. Translation: CASSQSPDTQYF.

This clone was picked up one time. The chain recombines TRBV19 with TRBJ2-1; 7 nucleotides agree with TRBD2. The CDR3 sequence is 14 residues long. Unmatched junction bases numbered 13, after V lost 5 bases and J lost 12 bases. CDR1 is LNHDA, CDR2 SQIVND, per germline (reference sequence). CDR3 coding DNA: TGTGCCAGTAGTGGCACGGCAGCGGGAACAGTGCAGTTCTTC. It encodes CASSGTAAGTVQFF.

Of note for this clone: A read error may account for a junction end that differs from germline. The chain is built from TRBV19 and TRBJ1-2; D not resolved. Germline V gives CDR1 LNHDA, CDR2 SQIVND (reference sequence). The CDR3 consists of 11 residues. The CDR3 spells CASSTRREFGF. The CDR3 bases are TGTGCCAGTAGTACCCGACGGGAATTCGGCTTC.

The rearrangement uses TRBV19 and TRBJ2-4; TRBD1 might be the D (6 bases). Germline values: CDR1 LNHDA, CDR2 SQIVND (reference sequence). This CDR3 comprises 13 residues. The V gene lost 4 bases and the J gene lost 6 bases, with 10 bases spanning the gap. For the CDR3, the DNA is TGTGCCAGTAGTACCGACAGGAGAAACATTCAGTACTTC. Translation gives CASSTDRRNIQYF.

The chain links TRBV12-3 or TRBV12-4 to TRBJ2-3; D gene unclear. V was clipped by 4 bases and J by 6 bases, with 8 bases between them. CDR3 size: 12 residues. CDR3 residues: CASSSTVDTQYF. CDR3 sequence (DNA): TGTGCCAGCAGTTCTACCGTTGATACGCAGTATTTT.

The chain links TRBV15 to TRBJ2-3; D not resolved. Deletions cut 3 bases from V and 2 bases from J, with 3 bases between. The CDR3 is 12 residues long. Germline assignment: CDR1 LNHNV and CDR2 YYDKDF (reference sequence). In nucleotides, the CDR3 is TGTGCCACCAGCAGTATCACAGATACGCAGTATTTT. Protein: CATSSITDTQYF.

The genes are TRBV29-1 and TRBJ1-4; D is possibly TRBD1 (6 bases). This CDR3 region has 11 residues. Per the germline V gene, CDR1 is SQVTM and CDR2 is ANQGSEA. Trimming removed 4 bases from V and 14 bases from J, with 14 bases in between. The CDR3 DNA follows: TGCAGCGTTGGTTCGGCAGGGGTTCTGTTTTTT. It yields the protein CSVGSAGVLFF.

This clone turned up a few times. The V gene is TRBV7-9, the J gene TRBJ2-5, with D perhaps TRBD2 (6 bases). Germline CDR1 and CDR2: SEHNR and FQNEAQ (reference sequence). Trimming left V 2 bases short and J 2 bases short, with 15 bases between. The CDR3 loop spans 16 amino acids. CDR3: CASSLSGRREQETQYF. For the CDR3, the DNA is TGTGCCAGCAGCTTATCTGGGAGGAGGGAACAAGAGACCCAGTACTTC.

CDR3 in DNA: TGTGCCAGCTTTCGAGGGGGCGCGGAGACCCAGTACTTC. This gives the protein CASFRGGAETQYF. The V and J genes are TRBV28 and TRBJ2-5; 7 positions match TRBD1. Germline CDR1 and CDR2: MDHEN and SYDVKM. The CDR3 spans 13 residues. The trim removed 8 bases at V and 5 bases at J, leaving 8 bases unmatched.

The chain links TRBV5-4 to TRBJ1-6; D is possibly TRBD1 (5 bases). CDR1 SGHNT and CDR2 YYREEE come from the germline V gene (reference sequence). The CDR3 contains 15 residues. The germline V and J ends were trimmed by 4 bases and 5 bases, with 13 bases remaining between them. The CDR3 nucleotides read TGTGCCAGCAGCGTATCAGGGTCAGATAATTCACCCCTCCACTTT. Translating gives CASSVSGSDNSPLHF.

This sequence joins TRBV2 and TRBJ2-1; 7 bases fit TRBD1. The CDR3 is made up of 13 amino acids. Germline values: CDR1 SNHLY, CDR2 FYNNEI. The trim removed 5 bases at V and 4 bases at J, leaving 2 bases unmatched. CDR3 amino acids: CASSLQGYNEQFF. The CDR3 DNA is TGTGCCAGCAGTCTACAGGGGTACAATGAGCAGTTCTTC.

V gene TRBV7-3 combines with J gene TRBJ1-1; no definite D call. CDR3 length: 13 residues. The V gene lost 0 bases and the J gene lost 5 bases, with 7 bases spanning the gap. Germline-derived CDR1 and CDR2 are SGHTA and FQGTGA. DNA of the CDR3: TGTGCCAGCAGCTTAACTGTGGGAACTGAAGCTTTCTTT. It specifies CASSLTVGTEAFF.

This clone was detected only once. The chain uses TRBV6-5 and TRBJ2-4, with a tentative D call TRBD2 (6 bases). V shed 7 bases and J shed 2 bases, with 12 bases lying between them. Germline CDR1 is MNHEY and CDR2 is SVGAGI. CDR3 length: 14 amino acids. The CDR3 bases are TGTGCCAGCAACGGGGGTGGGTCCAAAAACATTCAGTACTTC. As protein: CASNGGGSKNIQYF.

The V gene is TRBV7-2, the J gene TRBJ1-6; possibly TRBD1 for D (6 bases). CDR1 is SGHTA and CDR2 is FQGNSA in the germline V gene. Trimming removed 3 bases from V and 3 bases from J, with 12 bases in between. The CDR3 totals 16 residues. In nucleotides, the CDR3 is TGTGCCAGCAGCTTGGGGACACATTTCTATAATTCACCCCTCCACTTT. Its translation: CASSLGTHFYNSPLHF.

CDR3 amino acids: CATIKQGLGNEQFF. CDR3 nucleotide sequence: TGTGCCACCATAAAGCAGGGTCTTGGAAATGAGCAGTTCTTC. The rearrangement links TRBV6-6 to TRBJ2-1; TRBD1 is a possible D gene (5 bases). CDR1 and CDR2 (germline): MNHNY, SVGAGI (reference sequence). This CDR3 is 14 amino acids long. The ends were cut back, 10 bases at V and 7 bases at J, with 20 bases in the middle.

This sequence joins TRBV19 and TRBJ1-5, with 11 bases aligning to TRBD1. The junction had 14 bases not matched to a gene; V was cut back by 6 bases and J by 7 bases. The CDR3 totals 17 residues. Germline CDR1 LNHDA, CDR2 SQIVND (reference sequence). The CDR3 is CASSSPPGTGGKQPQHF. For the CDR3, the DNA is TGTGCCAGTAGCTCGCCCCCGGGGACAGGGGGGAAACAGCCCCAGCATTTT.